This T cell receptor (beta chain) derives from a study of identical twins. The V gene end was trimmed by 0 bases and the J gene end by 2 bases; junction bases not matched to a gene: 5. CDR3 length: 16 amino acids. Germline CDR1 SGHNT, CDR2 YENEEA. Concerning this clonotype: What it binds is not known.

The study's findings and limits: Reduced insertions were recorded for abundant cord blood beta clonotypes, with no such pattern in memory repertoires.

In TCRdb, the 5' RACE reads were re-called with MiXCR into one record per CDR3 protein. The table lists some 900,000 distinct CDR3 sequences, about 12% of them singletons. Another study also made use of these data, one on yellow fever vaccine responses in identical twins. From that study: As reported, the vaccine T cell response of twins seemed partly convergent and partly personalized.

The TCR sequence derives from a woman aged 18-29 years in good health. Input material: PBMCs. The genes are TRBV11-3 and TRBJ2-7; 9 bases agree with TRBD1. The DNA for the CDR3 is TGTGCCAGCAGCTTAGAGCCGGGACAGGGACCCTACGAGCAGTACTTC. The encoded protein is CASSLEPGQGPYEQYF. The variable domain in full, with the rest retrieved from reference TRBV11-3 and TRBJ2-7, is EAGVVQSPRYKIIEKKQPVAFWCNPISGHNTLYWYLQNLGQGPELLIRYENEEAVDDSQLPKDRFSAERLKGVDSTLKIQPAELGDSAVYLCASSLEPGQGPYEQYFGPGTRLTVT.